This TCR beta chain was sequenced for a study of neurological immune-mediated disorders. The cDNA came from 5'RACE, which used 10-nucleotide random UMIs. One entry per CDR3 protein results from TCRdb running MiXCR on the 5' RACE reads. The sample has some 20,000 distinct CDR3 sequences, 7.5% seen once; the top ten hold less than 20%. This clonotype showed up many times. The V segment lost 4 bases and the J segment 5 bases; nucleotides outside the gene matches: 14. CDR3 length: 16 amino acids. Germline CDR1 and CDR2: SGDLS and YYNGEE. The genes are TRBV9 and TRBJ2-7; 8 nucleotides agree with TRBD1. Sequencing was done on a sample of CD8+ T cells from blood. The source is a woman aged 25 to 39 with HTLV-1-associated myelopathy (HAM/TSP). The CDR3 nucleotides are TGTGCCAGCAGCCCTCCAATCAGGGGGCGAGAGGACGAGCAGTACTTC. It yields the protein CASSPPIRGREDEQYF.